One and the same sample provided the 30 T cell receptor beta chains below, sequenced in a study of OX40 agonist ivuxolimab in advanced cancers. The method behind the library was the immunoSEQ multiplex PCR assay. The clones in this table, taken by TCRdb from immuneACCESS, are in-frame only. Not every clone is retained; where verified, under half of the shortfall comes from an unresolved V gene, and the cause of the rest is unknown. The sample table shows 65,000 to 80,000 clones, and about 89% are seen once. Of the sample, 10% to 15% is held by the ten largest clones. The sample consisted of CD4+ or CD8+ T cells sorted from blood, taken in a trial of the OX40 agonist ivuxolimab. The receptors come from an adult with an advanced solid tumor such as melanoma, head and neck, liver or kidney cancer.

CDR3 region: CASSSTRAGGRDTQYF. CDR3 sequence (DNA): TGTGCCAGCAGCTCGACCCGAGCGGGGGGGCGAGATACGCAGTATTTT. The chain combines TRBV7-8 with TRBJ2-3, with TRBD2 matching over 10 bases. There are 16 residues in the CDR3. Germline-derived CDR1 and CDR2 are SGHVS and FQNEAQ. J lost 5 bases, V lost 4 bases, and 9 bases had no gene match.

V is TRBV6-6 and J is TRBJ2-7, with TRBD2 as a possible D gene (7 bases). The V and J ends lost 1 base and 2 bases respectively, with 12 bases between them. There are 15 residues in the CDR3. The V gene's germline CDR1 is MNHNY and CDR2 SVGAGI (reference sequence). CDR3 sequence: CASSYLRGGAYEQYF. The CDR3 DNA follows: TGTGCCAGCAGTTACTTGCGAGGGGGGGCCTACGAGCAGTACTTC.

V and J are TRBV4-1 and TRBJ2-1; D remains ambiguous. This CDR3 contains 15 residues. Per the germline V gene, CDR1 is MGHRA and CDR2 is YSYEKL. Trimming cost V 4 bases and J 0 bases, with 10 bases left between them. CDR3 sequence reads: CASSPGVSSYNEQFF. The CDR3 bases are TGCGCCAGCAGCCCAGGCGTAAGCTCCTACAATGAGCAGTTCTTC.

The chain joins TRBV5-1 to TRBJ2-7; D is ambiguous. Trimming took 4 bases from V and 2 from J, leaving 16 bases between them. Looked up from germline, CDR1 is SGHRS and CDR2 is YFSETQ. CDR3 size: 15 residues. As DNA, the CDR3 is TGCGCCAGCAGCGGATTATCGGACGGGCCCTACGAGCAGTACTTC. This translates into CASSGLSDGPYEQYF.

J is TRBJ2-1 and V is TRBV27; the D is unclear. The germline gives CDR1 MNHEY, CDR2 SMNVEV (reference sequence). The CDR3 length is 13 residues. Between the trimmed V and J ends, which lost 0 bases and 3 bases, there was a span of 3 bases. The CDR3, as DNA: TGTGCCAGCAGTTTATCGAACTACAATGAGCAGTTCTTC. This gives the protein CASSLSNYNEQFF.

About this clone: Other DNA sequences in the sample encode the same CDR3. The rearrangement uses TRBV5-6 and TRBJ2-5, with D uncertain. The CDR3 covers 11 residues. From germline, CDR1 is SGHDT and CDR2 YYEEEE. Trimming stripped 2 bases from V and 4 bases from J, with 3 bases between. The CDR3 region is CASSFRETQYF. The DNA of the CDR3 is TGTGCCAGCAGCTTTAGAGAGACCCAGTACTTC.

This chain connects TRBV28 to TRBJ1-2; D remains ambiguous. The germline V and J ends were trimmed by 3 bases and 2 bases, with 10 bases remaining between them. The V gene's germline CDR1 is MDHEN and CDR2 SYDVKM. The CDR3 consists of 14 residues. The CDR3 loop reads CASSLVRENYGYTF. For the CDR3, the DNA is TGTGCCAGCAGTTTGGTCCGGGAAAACTATGGCTACACCTTC.

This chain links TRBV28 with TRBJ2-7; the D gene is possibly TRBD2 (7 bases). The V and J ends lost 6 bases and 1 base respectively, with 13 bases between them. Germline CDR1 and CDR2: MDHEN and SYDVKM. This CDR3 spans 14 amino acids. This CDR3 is CASRVSGTSYEQYF. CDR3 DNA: TGTGCCAGCAGGGTCAGCGGGACATCCTACGAGCAGTACTTC.

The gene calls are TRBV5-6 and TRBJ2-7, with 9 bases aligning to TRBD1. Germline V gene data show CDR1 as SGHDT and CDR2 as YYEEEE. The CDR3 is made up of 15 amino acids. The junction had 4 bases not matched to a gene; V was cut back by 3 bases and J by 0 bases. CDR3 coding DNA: TGTGCCAGCAGCTGGGGACAGGGAATCTCCTACGAGCAGTACTTC. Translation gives CASSWGQGISYEQYF.

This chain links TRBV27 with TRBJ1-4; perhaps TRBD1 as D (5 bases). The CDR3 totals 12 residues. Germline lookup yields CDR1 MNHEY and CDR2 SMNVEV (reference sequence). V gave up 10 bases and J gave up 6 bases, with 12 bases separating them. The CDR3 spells CATGGDDEKLFF. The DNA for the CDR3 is TGTGCCACGGGGGGGGACGATGAAAAACTGTTTTTT. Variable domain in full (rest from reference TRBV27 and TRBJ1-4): EAQVTQNPRYLITVTGKKLTVTCSQNMNHEYMSWYRQDPGLGLRQIYYSMNVEVTDKGDVPEGYKVSRKEKRNFPLILESPSPNQTSLYFCATGGDDEKLFFGSGTQLSVL.

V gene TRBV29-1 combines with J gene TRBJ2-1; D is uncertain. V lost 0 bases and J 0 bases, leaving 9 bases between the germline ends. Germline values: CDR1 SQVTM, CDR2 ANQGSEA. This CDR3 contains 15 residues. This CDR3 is CSVEDKFSSYNEQFF. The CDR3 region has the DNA TGCAGCGTTGAAGACAAGTTTAGCTCCTACAATGAGCAGTTCTTC.

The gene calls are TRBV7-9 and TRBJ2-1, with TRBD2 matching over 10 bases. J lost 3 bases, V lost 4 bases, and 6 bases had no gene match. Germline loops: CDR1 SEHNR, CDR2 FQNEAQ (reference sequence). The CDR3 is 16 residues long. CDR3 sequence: CASSSTRTSGYNEQFF. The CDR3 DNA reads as TGTGCCAGCAGCTCAACCCGGACTAGCGGCTACAATGAGCAGTTCTTC.

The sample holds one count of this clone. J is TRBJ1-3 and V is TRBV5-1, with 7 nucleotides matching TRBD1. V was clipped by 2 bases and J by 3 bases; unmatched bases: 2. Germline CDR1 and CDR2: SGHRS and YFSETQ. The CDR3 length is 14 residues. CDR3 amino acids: CASSLGDSGNTIYF. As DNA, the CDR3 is TGCGCCAGCAGCTTAGGGGACAGTGGAAACACCATATATTTT.

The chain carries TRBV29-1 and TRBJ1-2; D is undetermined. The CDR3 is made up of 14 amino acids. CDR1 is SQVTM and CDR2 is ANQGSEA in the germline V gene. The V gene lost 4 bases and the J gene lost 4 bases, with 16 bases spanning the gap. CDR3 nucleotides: TGCAGCGTTGTAGGCTCGGGCACAGTCTATGGCTACACCTTC. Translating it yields CSVVGSGTVYGYTF.

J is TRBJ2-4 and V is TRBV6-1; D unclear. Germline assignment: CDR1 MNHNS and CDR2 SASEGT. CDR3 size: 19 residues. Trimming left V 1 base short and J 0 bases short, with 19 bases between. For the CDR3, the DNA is TGTGCCAGCAGTGAAGACGCGGACCAGTGGGATTTAGCCAAAAACATTCAGTACTTC. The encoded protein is CASSEDADQWDLAKNIQYF.

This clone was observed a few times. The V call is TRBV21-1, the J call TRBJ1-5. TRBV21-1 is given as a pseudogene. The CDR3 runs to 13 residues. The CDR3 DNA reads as TGTGCCAGCAGAGGGAGGGGGGCTCAGCCCCAGCATTTT. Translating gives CASRGRGAQPQHF.

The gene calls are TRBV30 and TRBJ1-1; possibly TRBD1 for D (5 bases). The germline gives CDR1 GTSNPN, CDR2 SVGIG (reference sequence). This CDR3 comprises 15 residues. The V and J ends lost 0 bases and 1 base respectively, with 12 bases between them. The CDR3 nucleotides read TGTGCCTGGAGTGTAGGGGCTTTGTGGAACACTGAAGCTTTCTTT. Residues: CAWSVGALWNTEAFF.

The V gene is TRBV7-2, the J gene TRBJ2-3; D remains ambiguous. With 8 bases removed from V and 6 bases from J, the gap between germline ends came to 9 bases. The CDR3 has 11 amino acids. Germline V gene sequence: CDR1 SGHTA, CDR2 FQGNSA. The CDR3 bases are TGTGCCAGCTCCCTGTCGGATACGCAGTATTTT. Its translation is CASSLSDTQYF.

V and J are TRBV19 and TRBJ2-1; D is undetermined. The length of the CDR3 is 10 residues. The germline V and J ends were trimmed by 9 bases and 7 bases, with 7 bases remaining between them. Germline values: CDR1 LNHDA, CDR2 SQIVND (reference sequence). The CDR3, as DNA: TGTGCCAGCGGCCGAAATGAGCAGTTCTTC. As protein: CASGRNEQFF.

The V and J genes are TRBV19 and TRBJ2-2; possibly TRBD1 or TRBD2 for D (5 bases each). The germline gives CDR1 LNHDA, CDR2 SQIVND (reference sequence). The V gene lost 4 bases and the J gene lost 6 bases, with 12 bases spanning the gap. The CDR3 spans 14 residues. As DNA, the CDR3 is TGTGCCAGTAGTACCTTCGAGGGACCCGGGGAGCTGTTTTTT. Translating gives CASSTFEGPGELFF.

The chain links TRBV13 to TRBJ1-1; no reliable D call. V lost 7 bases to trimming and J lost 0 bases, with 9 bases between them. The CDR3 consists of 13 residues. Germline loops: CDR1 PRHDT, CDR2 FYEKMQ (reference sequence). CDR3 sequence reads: CASNFLVNTEAFF. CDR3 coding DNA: TGTGCCAGCAACTTTCTAGTGAACACTGAAGCTTTCTTT. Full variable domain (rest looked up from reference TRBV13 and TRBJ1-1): AAGVIQSPRHLIKEKRETATLKCYPIPRHDTVYWYQQGPGQDPQFLISFYEKMQSDKGSIPDRFSAQQFSDYHSELNMSSLELGDSALYFCASNFLVNTEAFFGQGTRLTVV.

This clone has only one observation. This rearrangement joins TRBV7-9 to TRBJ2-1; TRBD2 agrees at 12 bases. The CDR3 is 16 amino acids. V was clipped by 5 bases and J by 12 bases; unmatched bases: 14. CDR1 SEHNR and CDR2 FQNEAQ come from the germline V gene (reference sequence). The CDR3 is CASSTPGLAGMTGQFF. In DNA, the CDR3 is TGTGCCAGCAGCACGCCGGGACTAGCGGGCATGACGGGGCAGTTCTTC.

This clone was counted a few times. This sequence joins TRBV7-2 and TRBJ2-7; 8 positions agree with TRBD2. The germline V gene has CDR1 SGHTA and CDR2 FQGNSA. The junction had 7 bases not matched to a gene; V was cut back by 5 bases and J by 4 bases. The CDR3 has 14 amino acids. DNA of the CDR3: TGTGCCAGCAGCCTCGGGGCTAGCGGGTACGAGCAGTACTTC. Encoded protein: CASSLGASGYEQYF.

The CDR3 loop is CASSFEGLAGDEQYF. In DNA, the CDR3 is TGTGCCAGCAGTTTTGAGGGACTAGCGGGAGATGAGCAGTACTTC. The chain joins TRBV27 to TRBJ2-7, with 14 bases matching TRBD2. The CDR3 contains 15 residues. The germline CDR1 and CDR2 sequences are MNHEY and SMNVEV (reference sequence). V gave up 3 bases and J gave up 7 bases; unmatched junction bases: 5.

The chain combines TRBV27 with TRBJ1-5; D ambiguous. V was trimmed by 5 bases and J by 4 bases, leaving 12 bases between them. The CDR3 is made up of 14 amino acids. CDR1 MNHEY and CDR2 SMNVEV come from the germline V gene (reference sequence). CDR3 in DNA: TGTGCCAGCAGTCTCGGCACTAGAAATCAGCCCCAGCATTTT. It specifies CASSLGTRNQPQHF.

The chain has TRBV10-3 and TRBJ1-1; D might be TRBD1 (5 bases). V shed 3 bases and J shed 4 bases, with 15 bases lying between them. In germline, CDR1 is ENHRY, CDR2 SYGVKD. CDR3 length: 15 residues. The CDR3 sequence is CAISDRAAGGTEAFF. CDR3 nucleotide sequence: TGTGCCATCAGTGACAGGGCCGCGGGAGGCACTGAAGCTTTCTTT.

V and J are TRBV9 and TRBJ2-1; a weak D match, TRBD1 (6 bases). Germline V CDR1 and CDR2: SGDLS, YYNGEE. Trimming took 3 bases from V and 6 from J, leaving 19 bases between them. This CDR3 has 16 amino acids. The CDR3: CASSGPWGLGTNEQFF. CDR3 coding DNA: TGTGCCAGCAGCGGCCCGTGGGGGCTGGGGACCAATGAGCAGTTCTTC. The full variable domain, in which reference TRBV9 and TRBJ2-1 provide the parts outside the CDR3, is DSGVTQTPKHLITATGQRVTLRCSPRSGDLSVYWYQQSLDQGLQFLIQYYNGEERAKGNILERFSAQQFPDLHSELNLSSLELGDSALYFCASSGPWGLGTNEQFFGPGTRLTVL.

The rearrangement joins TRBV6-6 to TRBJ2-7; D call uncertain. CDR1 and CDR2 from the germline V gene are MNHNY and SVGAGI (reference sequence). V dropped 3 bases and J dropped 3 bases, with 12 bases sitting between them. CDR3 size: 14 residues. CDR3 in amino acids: CASSYSYGNYEQYF. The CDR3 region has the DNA TGTGCCAGCAGTTATTCATATGGCAACTACGAGCAGTACTTC.

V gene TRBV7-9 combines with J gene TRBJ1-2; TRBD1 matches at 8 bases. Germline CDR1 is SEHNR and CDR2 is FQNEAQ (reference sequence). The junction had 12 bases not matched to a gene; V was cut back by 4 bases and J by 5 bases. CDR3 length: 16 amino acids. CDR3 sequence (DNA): TGTGCCAGCAGCTCCACCGGGACAGGCCTTTCTTATGGCTACACCTTC. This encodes CASSSTGTGLSYGYTF.

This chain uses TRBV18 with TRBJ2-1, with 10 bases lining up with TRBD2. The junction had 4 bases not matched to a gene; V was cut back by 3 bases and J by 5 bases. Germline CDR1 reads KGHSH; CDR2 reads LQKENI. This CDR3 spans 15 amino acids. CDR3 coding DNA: TGTGCCAGCTCACCGGGAAGCGGGAGGGACAATGAGCAGTTCTTC. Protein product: CASSPGSGRDNEQFF. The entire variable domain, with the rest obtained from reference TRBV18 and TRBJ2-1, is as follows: NAGVMQNPRHLVRRRGQEARLRCSPMKGHSHVYWYRQLPEEGLKFMVYLQKENIIDESGMPKERFSAEFPKEGPSILRIQQVVRGDSAAYFCASSPGSGRDNEQFFGPGTRLTVL.